This TCR beta chain was recorded in a study of CXCR3-negative and CXCR3-positive naive CD8 T cells. Study details: Each library gave roughly 1.4 +/- 0.3 million of approximately 130 million TRB reads. Overall study findings and caveats: The study found comparably high diversity in both naive subsets and much lower diversity in memory CD8+ cells. CXCR3-expressing naive cells carried TRB CDR3s more hydrophobic than those of CXCR3-negative naive cells.

Through 5' RACE with UMI labels, the TRB cDNA libraries were prepared. TCRdb reprocessed the 5' RACE reads, keeping one entry per CDR3 protein, no DNA. In total, the table holds some 7,400 distinct CDR3 sequences. Judged by frequency, this clonotype is medium-sized (0.01 to 0.1%). The target antigen is unknown. The source material was naive CXCR3- CD8+ T cells from blood. Subset indicated: CD45RO-CCR7+CD27+CD95- naive CD8+ T cells lacking CXCR3 (TNR3-). The sequence came from a human donor in good health. Some clones in this sample may be carry-over from other donors' samples.

CDR3 in amino acids: CSVGGAQDSYEQYF. V is TRBV29-1 and J is TRBJ2-7; TCRdb lists TRBD1, though no DNA is available to test this call. This CDR3 has 14 amino acids. Germline V gene data show CDR1 as SQVTM and CDR2 as ANQGSEA.